This is a list of T cell receptor beta chains from one sample in a study of T cell clones after liver transplantation. Method: immunoSEQ multiplex PCR; TCRdb's copy keeps in-frame clones and lacks some. The sample records 77,000 or so clones, roughly 80% being singletons. Here the sequenced sample was CD4+ T cells from blood, taken 12 months after liver transplant. Every receptor here comes from a human patient who received a liver transplant. The graft donor may have given rise to some T cells. Each CDR3 is given with its conserved first and last residue. A D gene is named only where the DNA matches it firmly. Rows may omit the clone size; those that give it use once, few, many or a size class.

CDR3 length	J gene	V gene	D gene	clone size	CDR3 protein	CDR3 DNA
11	TRBJ2-2	TRBV16	.	few	CASSFTGELFF	TGTGCCAGCAGCTTCACCGGGGAGCTGTTTTTT
17	TRBJ2-1	TRBV9	.	.	CASSVRVERSLRNEQFF	TGTGCCAGCAGCGTACGGGTGGAGCGGTCACTAAGGAATGAGCAGTTCTTC
14	TRBJ2-3	TRBV6-1	.	.	CASTWSGSTDTQYF	TGTGCCAGCACTTGGAGCGGTAGCACAGATACGCAGTATTTT
15	TRBJ2-4	TRBV5-1	TRBD1	.	CASSPGQDAKNIQYF	TGCGCCAGCAGCCCGGGACAGGACGCCAAAAACATTCAGTACTTC
13	TRBJ1-4	TRBV28	.	.	CASSGTTNEKLFF	TGTGCCAGCTCGGGAACAACTAATGAAAAACTGTTTTTT
13	TRBJ1-1	TRBV18	.	.	CASRTNSNTEAFF	TGTGCCAGTCGTACAAATTCTAACACTGAAGCTTTCTTT
15	TRBJ1-2	TRBV7-2	TRBD1	.	CASSIGQGGMRGYTF	TGTGCCAGCAGCATTGGACAGGGAGGTATGCGGGGCTACACCTTC
15	TRBJ2-7	TRBV5-6	TRBD1	few	CASSHRRGLSYEQYF	TGTGCCAGCAGTCACCGCAGGGGGTTGTCCTACGAGCAGTACTTC
15	TRBJ2-2	TRBV28	.	.	CASSLGGTGTGELFF	TGTGCCAGCAGTTTGGGCGGTACGGGCACCGGGGAGCTGTTTTTT
14	TRBJ1-2	TRBV5-6	TRBD1	many	CASSSRLQGGGYTF	TGTGCCAGCAGCTCTCGACTCCAGGGGGGAGGCTACACCTTC
13	TRBJ2-7	TRBV11-2	.	.	CASTGTFPYEQYF	TGTGCCAGCACCGGGACTTTTCCCTACGAGCAGTACTTC
14	TRBJ1-2	TRBV6-5	.	.	CASSLRQVNYGYTF	TGTGCCAGCAGTTTACGACAGGTCAACTATGGCTACACCTTC
14	TRBJ2-5	TRBV19	TRBD2	.	CASSNLAGGETQYF	TGTGCCAGTAGCAACCTAGCGGGAGGTGAGACCCAGTACTTC
13	TRBJ1-1	TRBV2	.	.	CASSKEEATEAFF	TGTGCCAGCAGTAAGGAGGAGGCCACTGAAGCTTTCTTT
14	TRBJ2-7	TRBV5-4	TRBD2	.	CASSSTGGNYEQYF	TGTGCCAGCAGTTCGACGGGGGGAAACTACGAGCAGTACTTC
15	TRBJ2-7	TRBV6-5	.	.	CASSYLTTASNEQYF	TGTGCCAGCAGTTACCTAACGACGGCCTCGAACGAGCAGTACTTC
15	TRBJ1-2	TRBV27	TRBD1	.	CASKMTGPSLYGYTF	TGTGCCAGCAAGATGACAGGGCCGTCTCTCTATGGCTACACCTTC
13	TRBJ1-3	TRBV6-1	.	.	CASRNGGGNTIYF	TGTGCCAGCAGAAATGGTGGTGGAAACACCATATATTTT
16	TRBJ2-7	TRBV28	.	.	CASSPAGTQIRYEQYF	TGTGCCAGCAGTCCGGCCGGGACACAGATCCGCTACGAGCAGTACTTC
14	TRBJ2-7	TRBV2	.	.	CASRGSGRSYEQYF	TGTGCCAGCAGGGGCTCAGGGCGCTCCTACGAGCAGTACTTC
14	TRBJ1-1	TRBV18	.	few	CASSPRPVNTEAFF	TGTGCCAGCTCACCCCGTCCTGTGAACACTGAAGCTTTCTTT
16	TRBJ1-1	TRBV5-1	TRBD1	.	CASSLATGGMNTEAFF	TGCGCCAGCAGCTTGGCCACAGGGGGTATGAACACTGAAGCTTTCTTT
14	TRBJ2-7	TRBV11-2	.	.	CASSLGGSSYEQYF	TGTGCCAGCAGCTTAGGAGGGAGCTCCTACGAGCAGTACTTC
14	TRBJ2-1	TRBV6-5	.	.	CASSYSKYYNEQFF	TGTGCCAGCAGTTACTCGAAATATTACAATGAGCAGTTCTTC
16	TRBJ1-5	TRBV30	.	.	CAWAENSGTEITPQHF	TGTGCCTGGGCCGAGAATTCCGGGACTGAGATCACTCCCCAGCATTTT
15	TRBJ2-1	TRBV4-3	TRBD2	.	CASSQRTSGPNEQFF	TGCGCCAGCAGCCAACGGACTAGCGGTCCCAATGAGCAGTTCTTC
13	TRBJ1-1	TRBV5-1	.	.	CASSLDGGTEAFF	TGCGCCAGCAGCTTGGACGGGGGCACTGAAGCTTTCTTT
15	TRBJ1-2	TRBV4-3	.	.	CASSQAHNTNYGYTF	TGCGCCAGCAGCCAAGCCCACAACACCAACTATGGCTACACCTTC
15	TRBJ2-7	TRBV28	.	.	CASSLWDSHSYEQYF	TGTGCCAGCAGTTTATGGGACAGTCATTCCTACGAGCAGTACTTC
17	TRBJ2-1	TRBV7-2	TRBD2	.	CASSTGTSGSWRYEQFF	TGTGCCAGCAGCACAGGGACTAGCGGGAGTTGGAGGTATGAGCAGTTCTTC
19	TRBJ1-2	TRBV6-1	.	few	CASSERYRVLSPQGYGYTF	TGTGCCAGCAGTGAACGGTACAGGGTTCTTTCACCCCAGGGCTATGGCTACACCTTC
14	TRBJ1-1	TRBV6-5	TRBD1	.	CASSYDRVNTEAFF	TGTGCCAGCAGTTACGACAGGGTGAACACTGAAGCTTTCTTT
16	TRBJ1-2	TRBV5-4	.	.	CASSLGSGGPVYGYTF	TGTGCCAGCAGCTTGGGAAGTGGAGGGCCGGTCTATGGCTACACCTTC
14	TRBJ1-2	TRBV5-4	TRBD1	.	CASSPSTGGYGYTF	TGTGCCAGCAGCCCTTCGACAGGGGGCTATGGCTACACCTTC
14	TRBJ2-3	TRBV6-5	TRBD1	.	CASSYGQASDTQYF	TGTGCCAGCAGTTACGGACAGGCTTCAGATACGCAGTATTTT
12	TRBJ2-3	TRBV2	.	.	CASTLVGDTQYF	TGTGCCAGCACCCTAGTTGGAGATACGCAGTATTTT
14	TRBJ2-4	TRBV6-5	.	once	CASREPGQRNIQYF	TGTGCCAGCAGAGAACCGGGACAAAGAAACATTCAGTACTTC
17	TRBJ1-2	TRBV7-9	.	few	CASSYSGVGRAADGYTF	TGTGCCAGCAGCTACTCAGGGGTTGGAAGGGCGGCGGATGGCTACACCTTC
15	TRBJ2-7	TRBV18	.	few	CASSPRGTNFNEQYF	TGTGCCAGCTCACCACGGGGGACAAATTTCAACGAGCAGTACTTC
17	TRBJ2-3	TRBV9	TRBD2	.	CASSVAGSGRITDTQYF	TGTGCCAGCAGCGTAGCTGGGAGCGGGAGGATAACAGATACGCAGTATTTT
10	TRBJ2-5	TRBV4-2	.	.	CASSGETQYF	TGTGCCAGCAGCGGGGAGACCCAGTACTTC
13	TRBJ2-6	TRBV12-5	.	.	CASGLSGANVLTF	TGTGCTAGTGGTTTGTCCGGGGCCAACGTCCTGACTTTC
14	TRBJ2-1	TRBV5-6	TRBD1	.	CASGRGPFYNEQFF	TGTGCCAGCGGAAGGGGGCCGTTCTACAATGAGCAGTTCTTC
13	TRBJ1-4	TRBV6-1	.	.	CASSPEGVEKLFF	TGTGCCAGCAGTCCGGAAGGGGTTGAAAAACTGTTTTTT